A single sample is the source of the 10 T cell receptor beta chains below, sequenced in a study of naive and memory T cell subsets. Findings and limits, study-wide: Naive repertoires, especially CD8, held a few larger clonotypes, possibly memory cells re-expressing CD45RA.

Two oligonucleotides, mixed equimolar, formed the beta constant-region primer covering TRBC1 and TRBC2. The ligated cDNA underwent four PCR rounds using SP2 and nested alpha and beta constant-region primers. Each CDR3 protein gets one entry after TCRdb re-called the UMI-ligation and nested PCR reads with MiXCR. Among 150,000 or so distinct CDR3 sequences listed, about 20% were seen once. These receptors have no known antigen. The sequencing sample was made of naive CD4+ T cells from blood. The receptors here all came from a human donor in good health.

This clonotype showed up many times. The chain employs TRBV20-1 and TRBJ2-1; possibly TRBD1 or TRBD2 for D (5 bases each). V was shortened by 3 bases and J by 8 bases, with 14 bases between the two germline ends. The CDR3 is made up of 13 amino acids. The germline V gene has CDR1 DFQATT and CDR2 SNEGSKA (reference sequence). CDR3 DNA: TGCAGTGCTAGTTTTGGGACGGGTGATGAGCAGTTCTTC. This sequence encodes CSASFGTGDEQFF.

The V gene is TRBV7-9, the J gene TRBJ2-1; D gene unclear. Germline CDR1 and CDR2: SEHNR and FQNEAQ (reference sequence). CDR3 length: 13 amino acids. Trimming removed 0 bases at V and 9 bases at J, with 9 bases between. The CDR3 spells CASSLAGWGEQFF. In DNA, the CDR3 is TGTGCCAGCAGCTTAGCTGGATGGGGTGAGCAGTTCTTC.

V usage is TRBV5-1 and J usage is TRBJ2-3; either TRBD1 or TRBD2 may fit D (5 bases each). In germline, CDR1 is SGHRS, CDR2 YFSETQ. With 4 bases removed from V and 1 base from J, the gap between germline ends came to 13 bases. This CDR3 spans 15 amino acids. CDR3 DNA: TGCGCCAGCAGCCCAAGGGACCGCCGCACAGATACGCAGTATTTT. This codes for CASSPRDRRTDTQYF.

The rearrangement joins TRBV6-5 to TRBJ2-1; D is uncertain. V lost 6 bases to trimming and J lost 3 bases, with 12 bases between them. The CDR3 is 14 amino acids. Germline V gene lookup returns CDR1 MNHEY and CDR2 SVGAGI. CDR3 DNA sequence: TGTGCCAGCAGCGAAGTGGGTCTCTACAATGAGCAGTTCTTC. Its translation: CASSEVGLYNEQFF.

This chain joins TRBV2 and TRBJ2-2; TRBD2 agrees at 9 bases. The CDR3 extends over 15 amino acids. V lost 2 bases, J lost 4 bases, and 2 bases stayed unmatched. Germline-derived CDR1 and CDR2 are SNHLY and FYNNEI. As DNA, the CDR3 is TGTGCCAGCAGTGAATTAGCGGGAGCCACCGGGGAGCTGTTTTTT. Amino acid sequence: CASSELAGATGELFF. The full variable domain, its missing parts supplied by reference TRBV2 and TRBJ2-2, is EPEVTQTPSHQVTQMGQEVILRCVPISNHLYFYWYRQILGQKVEFLVSFYNNEISEKSEIFDDQFSVERPDGSNFTLKIRSTKLEDSAMYFCASSELAGATGELFFGEGSRLTVL.

This chain links TRBV18 with TRBJ1-1; D uncertain. The germline V and J ends were trimmed by 6 bases and 4 bases, with 9 bases remaining between them. Germline V gives CDR1 KGHSH, CDR2 LQKENI. The CDR3 has 12 amino acids. CDR3 DNA sequence: TGTGCCAGCTCCCTCCAGACCACTGAAGCTTTCTTT. Its translation: CASSLQTTEAFF.

The chain carries TRBV30 and TRBJ2-2, with TRBD2 identical over 8 bases. The CDR3 runs 14 residues. The germline V gene has CDR1 GTSNPN and CDR2 SVGIG (reference sequence). J gave up 0 bases and V 5 bases, and 2 bases lay outside the gene matches. The CDR3 nucleotides read TGTGCCTGGTTTAGCGGGGCGAACACCGGGGAGCTGTTTTTT. This encodes CAWFSGANTGELFF.

This clonotype was counted only a few times. The chain employs TRBV20-1 and TRBJ1-2; TRBD1 aligns across 7 bases. CDR1 DFQATT and CDR2 SNEGSKA come from the germline V gene (reference sequence). The CDR3 has 18 amino acids. With 3 bases clipped from V and 5 bases from J, the junction kept 21 bases outside the gene matches. Written as DNA, the CDR3 is TGCAGTGCTAGTGACCGGGACAGCGGATCTCAAGGGGGGTATGGCTACACCTTC. Translating it yields CSASDRDSGSQGGYGYTF.

This clonotype has only a few counts. The chain combines TRBV6-5 with TRBJ1-1; 10 bases are shared with TRBD1. The CDR3 totals 15 residues. V gave up 6 bases and J gave up 5 bases; unmatched junction bases: 9. Germline lookup yields CDR1 MNHEY and CDR2 SVGAGI. The CDR3 loop reads CASRFDRGLGTEAFF. For the CDR3, the DNA is TGTGCCAGCAGATTCGACAGGGGGCTCGGGACTGAAGCTTTCTTT.

This clonotype was picked up many times. The chain is built from TRBV28 and TRBJ2-7; no definite D call. Trimming took 3 bases from V and 4 from J, leaving 13 bases between them. Germline V gene lookup returns CDR1 MDHEN and CDR2 SYDVKM. The CDR3 length is 14 residues. The CDR3 spells CASSLGTALYEQYF. The CDR3 DNA follows: TGTGCCAGCAGTTTGGGCACCGCACTTTACGAGCAGTACTTC.